Each of the 28 T cell receptor beta chains below was sequenced from the same sample in a study of CD8+ T cells in alopecia areata. Extracted RNA was reverse transcribed, and the resulting cDNA served as sequencing template. Clones were read by immunoSEQ multiplex PCR, and TCRdb kept only the in-frame ones, dropping some. The sample has 150,000 or so clones, roughly 66% seen once. The input for sequencing was CD8+ T cells sorted from blood, taken at week 0. The receptors come from a human donor with alopecia areata.

V usage is TRBV7-9 and J usage is TRBJ2-1; D remains unclear. CDR1 and CDR2 from the germline V gene are SEHNR and FQNEAQ (reference sequence). The CDR3 extends over 12 amino acids. Trimming removed 7 bases from V and 7 bases from J, with 11 bases in between. CDR3 sequence reads: CASTIGWNEQFF. The CDR3 coding sequence is TGTGCCAGCACTATAGGGTGGAATGAGCAGTTCTTC.

The rearrangement uses TRBV5-1 and TRBJ2-7; D perhaps matches TRBD1 (6 bases). CDR1 and CDR2 from the germline V gene are SGHRS and YFSETQ. The CDR3 is 15 amino acids. Trimming took 0 bases from V and 3 from J, leaving 13 bases between them. Written as DNA, the CDR3 is TGCGCCAGCAGCTTGGGTGTACAGGGCAACTACGAGCAGTACTTC. Amino acids: CASSLGVQGNYEQYF.

This sequence joins TRBV5-6 and TRBJ1-3; D is unclear. This CDR3 has 15 residues. V shed 1 base and J shed 4 bases, with 12 bases lying between them. CDR1 is SGHDT, CDR2 YYEEEE, per germline. CDR3 nucleotide sequence: TGTGCCAGCAGCTTGCGGCAGCCCCTCGGAAACACCATATATTTT. Amino acids: CASSLRQPLGNTIYF.

The rearrangement uses TRBV5-1 and TRBJ2-1, with TRBD2 identical over 10 bases. Germline V gene sequence: CDR1 SGHRS, CDR2 YFSETQ. The CDR3 length is 13 residues. V trimming: 6 bases; J trimming: 7 bases; junction bases outside the gene matches: 4. CDR3 residues: CASTLAGENEQFF. In DNA form, the CDR3 reads TGCGCCAGCACGCTAGCGGGGGAGAATGAGCAGTTCTTC.

Remarks on this clone: Additional DNA sequences in this sample encode the identical CDR3. The chain couples TRBV4-1 to TRBJ1-2; no firm D call. The CDR3 consists of 13 residues. Germline CDR1 and CDR2: MGHRA and YSYEKL. V dropped 2 bases and J dropped 4 bases, with 8 bases sitting between them. The CDR3, as DNA: TGCGCCAGCAGCCAACGGACTGGCTATGGCTACACCTTC. Amino acid sequence: CASSQRTGYGYTF.

The gene calls are TRBV6-1 and TRBJ2-7; 9 nucleotides align to TRBD1. The CDR3 consists of 15 residues. Germline CDR1 is MNHNS and CDR2 is SASEGT. V gave up 6 bases and J gave up 7 bases; unmatched junction bases: 13. The CDR3 is CASSVGRDRDWEQYF. The CDR3 DNA reads as TGTGCCAGCAGCGTAGGCCGGGACAGGGACTGGGAGCAGTACTTC.

The sample holds a few counts of this clone. This sequence joins TRBV6-5 and TRBJ2-3, with D unclear. Germline loops: CDR1 MNHEY, CDR2 SVGAGI. This CDR3 spans 15 amino acids. V gave up 0 bases and J gave up 2 bases, with 9 bases separating them. The CDR3 nucleotides are TGTGCCAGCAGTTACTCGTTAGCCCCCACAGATACGCAGTATTTT. Encoded protein: CASSYSLAPTDTQYF.

This chain uses TRBV5-6 with TRBJ2-3; D tentatively reads TRBD1 or TRBD2 (5 bases each). This CDR3 contains 10 residues. Trimming took off 7 bases at V and 9 bases at J, with 9 bases between the two ends. Per the germline V gene, CDR1 is SGHDT and CDR2 is YYEEEE. CDR3 sequence (DNA): TGTGCCAGCGGGGGACGGACGCAGTATTTT. This gives the protein CASGGRTQYF.

The CDR3 DNA reads as TGTGCCAGCAGCGTGGTGGACTACAATGAGCAGTTCTTC. Protein sequence: CASSVVDYNEQFF. This chain joins TRBV9 and TRBJ2-1, with D unresolved. V lost 2 bases and J 3 bases, leaving 6 bases between the germline ends. The CDR3 consists of 13 residues. CDR1 and CDR2 from the germline V gene are SGDLS and YYNGEE.

Here the CDR3 DNA reads TGTGCCAGCAGCTCTAGGGATAAGACCGGGGAGCTGTTTTTT. This sequence encodes CASSSRDKTGELFF. J is TRBJ2-2 and V is TRBV7-9, with no clear D. V was clipped by 4 bases and J by 5 bases, with 11 bases between them. The CDR3 sequence is 14 residues long. Germline V CDR1 and CDR2: SEHNR, FQNEAQ (reference sequence).

The CDR3 region has the DNA TGTGCCAGCAGTCGGGGGCCAGATACGCAGTATTTT. It codes for CASSRGPDTQYF. This chain connects TRBV6-5 to TRBJ2-3, with D perhaps matching TRBD1 or TRBD2 (6 bases each). Trimming left V 5 bases short and J 4 bases short, with 7 bases between. The germline CDR1 and CDR2 sequences are MNHEY and SVGAGI. This CDR3 has 12 residues.

The rearrangement joins TRBV5-1 to TRBJ2-5; D possibly corresponds to TRBD2 (6 bases). Trimming cost V 5 bases and J 5 bases, with 28 bases left between them. In germline, CDR1 is SGHRS, CDR2 YFSETQ. The CDR3 contains 18 residues. CDR3 sequence reads: CASSLGVGRRDREETQYF. In nucleotides, the CDR3 is TGCGCCAGCAGTTTAGGGGTTGGACGGAGAGATCGGGAGGAGACCCAGTACTTC.

This chain uses TRBV9 with TRBJ2-2, with TRBD2 as a possible D gene (5 bases). Germline CDR1 is SGDLS and CDR2 is YYNGEE. The CDR3 covers 12 residues. V lost 3 bases and J 7 bases, leaving 7 bases between the germline ends. This CDR3 reads CASSARDGELFF. The CDR3 region has the DNA TGTGCCAGCAGCGCCCGGGACGGGGAGCTGTTTTTT.

The chain carries TRBV30 and TRBJ1-5, with D unresolved. The CDR3 length is 12 residues. Germline lookup yields CDR1 GTSNPN and CDR2 SVGIG (reference sequence). Trimming cost V 2 bases and J 7 bases, with 9 bases left between them. The CDR3 protein is CAWSLGNQPQHF. In DNA, the CDR3 is TGTGCCTGGAGTTTGGGTAACCAGCCCCAGCATTTT.

This chain uses TRBV4-1 with TRBJ1-4; D call uncertain. Germline-derived CDR1 and CDR2 are MGHRA and YSYEKL. The CDR3 covers 16 residues. V was shortened by 2 bases and J by 4 bases, with 14 bases between the two germline ends. CDR3 sequence (DNA): TGCGCCAGCAGCCAACTTGGACGCGGGAGTAATGAAAAACTGTTTTTT. The encoded protein is CASSQLGRGSNEKLFF.

This sequence joins TRBV25-1 and TRBJ1-2, with unresolved D. This CDR3 is built from 13 residues. Germline values: CDR1 MGHDK, CDR2 SYGVNS. Deletions cut 7 bases from V and 3 bases from J, with 12 bases between. CDR3 sequence: CASTPGRYYGYTF. The CDR3 coding sequence is TGTGCCAGCACTCCCGGACGGTACTATGGCTACACCTTC.

This chain links TRBV7-2 with TRBJ2-1; 7 nucleotides match TRBD2. This CDR3 is built from 17 residues. Germline V gene data show CDR1 as SGHTA and CDR2 as FQGNSA. The V gene end was trimmed by 1 base and the J gene end by 7 bases; junction bases not matched to a gene: 13. CDR3 sequence: CASSLVVFRGGGNEQFF. The CDR3 DNA reads as TGTGCCAGCAGCTTAGTAGTCTTTCGCGGGGGTGGAAATGAGCAGTTCTTC.

This chain connects TRBV29-1 to TRBJ2-1; 8 bases align to TRBD1. V lost 7 bases and J lost 5; bases outside the gene matches: 10. The CDR3 runs to 14 residues. The germline gives CDR1 SQVTM, CDR2 ANQGSEA. CDR3 sequence (DNA): TGCAGCGCGGGTAGGACAGGGCCCAACAATGAGCAGTTCTTC. Protein: CSAGRTGPNNEQFF.

The V gene is TRBV30, the J gene TRBJ1-1; maybe TRBD1 (6 bases). Germline V CDR1 and CDR2: GTSNPN, SVGIG (reference sequence). The CDR3 runs 15 residues. V was trimmed by 0 bases and J by 8 bases, leaving 19 bases between them. The CDR3 is CAWSVLGTRGIEAFF. The CDR3 DNA reads TGTGCCTGGAGTGTTTTGGGGACACGAGGAATAGAAGCTTTCTTT. Looking up the rest from reference TRBV30 and TRBJ1-1 gives the full variable domain: SQTIHQWPATLVQPVGSPLSLECTVEGTSNPNLYWYRQAAGRGLQLLFYSVGIGQISSEVPQNLSASRPQDRQFILSSKKLLLSDSGFYLCAWSVLGTRGIEAFFGQGTRLTVV.

The genes are TRBV7-9 and TRBJ1-2, with D tentatively TRBD1 (5 bases). Trimming removed 1 base from V and 0 bases from J, with 6 bases in between. The V gene's germline CDR1 is SEHNR and CDR2 FQNEAQ (reference sequence). The CDR3 is 14 residues long. CDR3 protein: CASSLGGSNYGYTF. The DNA for the CDR3 is TGTGCCAGCAGCTTAGGGGGGTCTAACTATGGCTACACCTTC.

This clone was counted once. The V gene is TRBV10-1, the J gene TRBJ2-5; 7 nucleotides align to TRBD1. Germline V lookup: CDR1 WNHNN, CDR2 SYGVQD (reference sequence). Trimming cost V 0 bases and J 3 bases; bases outside gene matches: 7. The CDR3 is made up of 16 amino acids. CDR3: CASSESAGQAKETQYF. The DNA for the CDR3 is TGCGCCAGCAGTGAGTCCGCCGGACAGGCGAAAGAGACCCAGTACTTC.

The chain carries TRBV5-6 and TRBJ2-1; TRBD2 aligns across 12 bases. CDR1 is SGHDT, CDR2 YYEEEE, per germline. Trimming took 4 bases from V and 9 from J; bases not matched to a gene: 8. This CDR3 comprises 15 residues. This CDR3 is CASSILLAGGLEQFF. As DNA, the CDR3 is TGTGCCAGCAGCATTCTACTAGCGGGGGGCCTTGAGCAGTTCTTC. The full variable domain, with the rest looked up from reference TRBV5-6 and TRBJ2-1, is DAGVTQSPTHLIKTRGQQVTLRCSPKSGHDTVSWYQQALGQGPQFIFQYYEEEERQRGNFPDRFSGHQFPNYSSELNVNALLLGDSALYLCASSILLAGGLEQFFGPGTRLTVL.

The chain has TRBV6-5 and TRBJ2-1; D uncertain. In germline, CDR1 is MNHEY, CDR2 SVGAGI. The CDR3 totals 10 residues. V was shortened by 10 bases and J by 7 bases, with 8 bases between the two germline ends. The CDR3 reads CATRTNEQFF. The CDR3 DNA is TGTGCCACCCGTACAAATGAGCAGTTCTTC.

This clone was seen a single time. V gene TRBV6-6 combines with J gene TRBJ2-3, with D possibly matching TRBD1 (5 bases). This CDR3 has 13 amino acids. The germline V gene has CDR1 MNHNY and CDR2 SVGAGI (reference sequence). V was pared by 4 bases and J by 5 bases, with 10 bases between. CDR3 in DNA: TGTGCCAGCAGTTTAGGGGCTGGAGATACGCAGTATTTT. Its translation is CASSLGAGDTQYF.

V is TRBV5-6 and J is TRBJ2-1; TRBD1 is a possible D gene (6 bases). V shed 1 base and J shed 9 bases, with 17 bases lying between them. Germline CDR1 is SGHDT and CDR2 is YYEEEE. The CDR3 covers 15 residues. CDR3 amino acids: CASSLTGGQYVEQFF. DNA of the CDR3: TGTGCCAGCAGCTTGACTGGGGGCCAGTACGTTGAGCAGTTCTTC.

The chain couples TRBV29-1 to TRBJ1-4, with a weak D call TRBD1 (6 bases). V lost 7 bases, J lost 5 bases, and 14 bases lay in between. Germline CDR1 SQVTM, CDR2 ANQGSEA. This CDR3 is 13 amino acids long. CDR3 loop: CSAEGGQNEKLFF. In DNA, the CDR3 is TGCAGCGCCGAGGGGGGGCAGAATGAAAAACTGTTTTTT. Using reference TRBV29-1 and TRBJ1-4 for the parts outside the CDR3, the full variable domain is SAVISQKPSRDICQRGTSLTIQCQVDSQVTMMFWYRQQPGQSLTLIATANQGSEATYESGFVIDKFPISRPNLTFSTLTVSNMSPEDSSIYLCSAEGGQNEKLFFGSGTQLSVL.

The chain uses TRBV6-5 and TRBJ2-7; no clear D. Germline lookup yields CDR1 MNHEY and CDR2 SVGAGI. V was clipped by 6 bases and J by 0 bases, with 12 bases between them. The CDR3 length is 14 residues. The CDR3 bases are TGTGCCAGCAGCTCCTGGAAGCTCTCCTACGAGCAGTACTTC. Translated: CASSSWKLSYEQYF.

The chain links TRBV13 to TRBJ2-5, with TRBD2 identical over 15 bases. The CDR3 extends over 16 amino acids. Trimming at V came to 5 bases and at J to 3 bases, leaving 4 bases not matched to a gene. The V gene's germline CDR1 is PRHDT and CDR2 FYEKMQ (reference sequence). The CDR3 loop reads CASSQRTSGGEETQYF. In DNA form, the CDR3 reads TGTGCCAGCAGCCAGCGGACTAGCGGGGGGGAAGAGACCCAGTACTTC. Filled out from reference TRBV13 and TRBJ2-5, the complete variable domain reads AAGVIQSPRHLIKEKRETATLKCYPIPRHDTVYWYQQGPGQDPQFLISFYEKMQSDKGSIPDRFSAQQFSDYHSELNMSSLELGDSALYFCASSQRTSGGEETQYFGPGTRLLVL.